This T cell receptor beta chain was captured in a study of regulatory T cells in long-lasting Graves disease. Study-level points and caveats: Since the sample size was small, accuracy may have been reduced.

Sequencing libraries for TCR beta were prepared with iRepertoire HTBI primers and Arm-PCR of CDR3 regions. Using its own MiXCR run on the multiplex PCR reads, TCRdb lists one record per CDR3 protein. Here the sample spans roughly 560,000 distinct CDR3 sequences, 15% to 20% being singletons. The CDR3 totals 14 residues. Germline CDR1 and CDR2: SGHTA and FQGTGA. J gave up 6 bases and V 5 bases, and 9 bases lay outside the gene matches. Described time point: newly diagnosed GD, antithyroid drugs for less than 3 months. After RNA was extracted from PBMCs, the TCR library was made from it. As regards this clonotype: Its cognate antigen is unknown. A much more abundant neighbour one base away suggests this may be a read error.

These same data were also listed under a study on T cells in Graves' hyperthyroidism and ophthalmopathy.

The TCR comes from a woman aged 35 to 60 with Graves disease. The chain employs TRBV7-3 and TRBJ2-7; 8 nucleotides line up with TRBD2. The sample here was peripheral blood mononuclear cells (PBMCs), taken at new diagnosis, from a patient treated with antithyroid drugs. DNA for the CDR3: TGTGCCAGCAGCCCGGGACTAGGACCCTGCGAGCAGTACTTC. As protein: CASSPGLGPCEQYF.